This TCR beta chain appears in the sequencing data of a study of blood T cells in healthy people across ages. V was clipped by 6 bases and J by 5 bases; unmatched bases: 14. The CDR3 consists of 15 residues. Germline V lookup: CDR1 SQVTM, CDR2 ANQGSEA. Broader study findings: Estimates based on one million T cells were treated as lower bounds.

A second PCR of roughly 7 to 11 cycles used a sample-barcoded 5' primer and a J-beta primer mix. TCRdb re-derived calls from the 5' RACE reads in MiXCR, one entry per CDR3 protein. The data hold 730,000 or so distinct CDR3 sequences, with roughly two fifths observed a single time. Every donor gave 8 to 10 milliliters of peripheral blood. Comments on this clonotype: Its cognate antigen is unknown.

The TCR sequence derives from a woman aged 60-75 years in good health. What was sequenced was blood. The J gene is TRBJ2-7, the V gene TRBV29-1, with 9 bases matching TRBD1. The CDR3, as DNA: TGCAGCGTAGGTCCCGAGACAGGGGGTTTCGACGAGCAGTACTTC. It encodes CSVGPETGGFDEQYF.